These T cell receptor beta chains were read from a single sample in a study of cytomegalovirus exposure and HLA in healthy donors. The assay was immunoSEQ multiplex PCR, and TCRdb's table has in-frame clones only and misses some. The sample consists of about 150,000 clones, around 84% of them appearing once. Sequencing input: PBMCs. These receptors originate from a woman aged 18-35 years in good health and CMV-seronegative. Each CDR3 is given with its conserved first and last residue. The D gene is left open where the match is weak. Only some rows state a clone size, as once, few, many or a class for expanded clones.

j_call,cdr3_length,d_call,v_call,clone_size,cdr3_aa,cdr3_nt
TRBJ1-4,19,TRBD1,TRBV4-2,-,CASSHTVGAGGLTNEKLFF,TGTGCCAGCAGCCACACAGTCGGGGCAGGGGGCTTAACTAATGAAAAACTGTTTTTT
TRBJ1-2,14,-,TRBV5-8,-,CASSFRRRRYGYTF,TGTGCCAGCAGCTTTAGAAGGAGACGGTATGGCTACACCTTC
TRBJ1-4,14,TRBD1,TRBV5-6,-,CASSYRGPFEKLFF,TGTGCCAGCAGCTACAGGGGGCCCTTTGAAAAACTGTTTTTT
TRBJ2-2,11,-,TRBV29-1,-,CSVAGNGELFF,TGCAGCGTTGCAGGGAACGGGGAGCTGTTTTTT
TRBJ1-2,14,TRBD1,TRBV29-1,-,CSVEDWDRGYGYTF,TGCAGCGTTGAAGACTGGGACAGGGGCTATGGCTACACCTTC
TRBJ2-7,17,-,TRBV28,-,CASSSVTGTTLSYEQYF,TGTGCCAGCAGTTCAGTGACCGGGACAACGCTTTCCTACGAGCAGTACTTC
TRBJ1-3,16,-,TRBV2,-,CASSEGTGASGNTIYF,TGTGCCAGCAGTGAAGGTACCGGAGCCTCTGGAAACACCATATATTTT
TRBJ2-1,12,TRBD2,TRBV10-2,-,CASSASGFEQFF,TGCGCCAGCAGCGCTAGCGGGTTTGAGCAGTTCTTC
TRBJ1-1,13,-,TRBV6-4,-,CASSVQANTEAFF,TGTGCCAGCAGTGTACAGGCGAACACTGAAGCTTTCTTT
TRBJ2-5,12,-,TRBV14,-,CASSQVRETQYF,TGTGCCAGCAGCCAAGTACGGGAGACCCAGTACTTC
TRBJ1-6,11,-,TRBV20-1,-,CSAAEDSPLHF,TGCAGTGCCGCGGAGGATTCACCCCTCCACTTT
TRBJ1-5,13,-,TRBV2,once,CASKAGWTQPQHF,TGTGCCAGCAAGGCGGGTTGGACTCAGCCCCAGCATTTT
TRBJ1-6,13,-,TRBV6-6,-,CASSFERSLGSHF,TGTGCCAGCAGTTTCGAACGATCTCTAGGTAGCCACTTT
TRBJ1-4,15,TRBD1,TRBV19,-,CASSTHRGRNEKLFF,TGTGCCAGTAGTACCCACAGGGGGCGAAATGAAAAACTGTTTTTT
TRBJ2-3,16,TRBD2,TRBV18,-,CASSTSGRGSGDTQYF,TGTGCCAGCTCAACCAGCGGGAGGGGATCGGGAGATACGCAGTATTTT
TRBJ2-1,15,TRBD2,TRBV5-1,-,CASSLEGTSYNEQFF,TGCGCCAGCAGCTTGGAAGGGACTAGCTACAATGAGCAGTTCTTC
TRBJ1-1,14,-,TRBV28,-,CASSQTGLNTEAFF,TGTGCCAGCAGTCAAACAGGGCTGAACACTGAAGCTTTCTTT
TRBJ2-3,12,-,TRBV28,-,CASSPSTDTQYF,TGTGCCAGCAGCCCTAGCACAGATACGCAGTATTTT
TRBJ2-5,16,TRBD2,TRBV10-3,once,CAISETSGGARETQYF,TGTGCCATCAGTGAGACTAGCGGGGGGGCTCGGGAGACCCAGTACTTC
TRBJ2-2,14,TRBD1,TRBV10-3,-,CAIRGDRDTGELFF,TGTGCCATCAGGGGAGACAGGGACACCGGGGAGCTGTTTTTT
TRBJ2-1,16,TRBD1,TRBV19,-,CASSTDRDFQDNEQFF,TGTGCCAGTAGTACGGACAGGGACTTCCAGGACAATGAGCAGTTCTTC
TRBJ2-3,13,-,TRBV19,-,CASSRQDTDTQYF,TGTGCCAGTAGTCGACAGGACACAGATACGCAGTATTTT
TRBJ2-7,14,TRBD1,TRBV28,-,CASSIPGGPYEQYF,TGTGCCAGCAGTATACCAGGGGGCCCCTACGAGCAGTACTTC
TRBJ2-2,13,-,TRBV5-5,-,CASSLVLAGELFF,TGTGCCAGCAGCTTGGTATTAGCCGGGGAGCTGTTTTTT
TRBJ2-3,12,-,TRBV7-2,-,CASSPFTDTQYF,TGTGCCAGCAGCCCATTCACAGATACGCAGTATTTT
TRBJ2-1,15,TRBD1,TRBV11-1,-,CASSNPRDRVNEQFF,TGTGCCAGCAGCAACCCCCGGGACAGGGTCAATGAGCAGTTCTTC
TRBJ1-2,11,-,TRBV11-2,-,CASSLGGGYTF,TGTGCCAGCAGCTTGGGAGGAGGCTACACCTTC
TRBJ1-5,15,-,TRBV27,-,CASSLRGLGNQPQHF,TGTGCCAGCAGTTTAAGAGGGTTGGGCAATCAGCCCCAGCATTTT
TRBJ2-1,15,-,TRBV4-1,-,CASSLSGTPDNEQFF,TGCGCCAGCAGCCTATCGGGGACACCAGACAATGAGCAGTTCTTC
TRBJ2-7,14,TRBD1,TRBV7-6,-,CASSLQGAWNEQYF,TGTGCCAGCAGCTTGCAGGGGGCTTGGAACGAGCAGTACTTC
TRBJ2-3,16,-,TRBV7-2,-,CASSPIGQGSTDTQYF,TGTGCCAGCAGCCCCATTGGTCAGGGAAGCACAGATACGCAGTATTTT
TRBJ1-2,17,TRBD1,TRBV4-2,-,CASSQAGTGLSNYGYTF,TGTGCCAGCAGCCAGGCCGGGACAGGACTTTCTAACTATGGCTACACCTTC
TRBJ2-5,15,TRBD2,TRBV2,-,CASSGASGYQETQYF,TGTGCCAGCAGTGGGGCTAGCGGGTACCAAGAGACCCAGTACTTC
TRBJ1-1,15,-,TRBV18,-,CASSPPVTSNTEAFF,TGTGCCAGCTCACCACCGGTCACTTCTAACACTGAAGCTTTCTTT
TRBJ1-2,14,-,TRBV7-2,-,CASSPTGTADGYTF,TGTGCCAGCAGCCCAACCGGGACTGCCGATGGCTACACCTTC
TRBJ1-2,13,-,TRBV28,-,CASTRTAAYGYTF,TGTGCCAGCACCAGGACTGCCGCCTATGGCTACACCTTC
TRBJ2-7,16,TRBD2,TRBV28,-,CASSLLGGGSSYEQYF,TGTGCCAGCAGTTTACTGGGGGGGGGTAGCTCCTACGAGCAGTACTTC
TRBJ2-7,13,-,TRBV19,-,CASSINGGEKQYF,TGTGCCAGTAGTATAAATGGTGGGGAGAAGCAGTACTTC
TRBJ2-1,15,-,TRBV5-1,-,CASSVMRGKVGEQFF,TGCGCCAGCAGTGTGATGAGGGGGAAAGTTGGTGAGCAGTTCTTC
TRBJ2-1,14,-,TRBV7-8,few,CASSPPGSYNEQFF,TGTGCCAGCAGCCCGCCGGGGTCCTACAATGAGCAGTTCTTC
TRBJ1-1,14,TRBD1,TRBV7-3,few,CASSTGGGWTEAFF,TGTGCCAGCAGCACAGGGGGCGGTTGGACTGAAGCTTTCTTT
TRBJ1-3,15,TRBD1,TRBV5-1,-,CASSLEGAAGNTIYF,TGCGCCAGCAGCTTGGAGGGGGCTGCTGGAAACACCATATATTTT
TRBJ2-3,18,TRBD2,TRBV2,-,CASSGSGTSGGAPDTQYF,TGTGCCAGCAGTGGATCCGGGACTAGCGGGGGGGCACCTGATACGCAGTATTTT
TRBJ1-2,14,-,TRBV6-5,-,CASSGRLGDRSYTF,TGTGCCAGCAGTGGTCGGTTGGGTGACAGGTCCTACACCTTC
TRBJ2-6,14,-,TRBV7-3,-,CASSLTSGANVLTF,TGTGCCAGCAGCCTCACTTCTGGGGCCAACGTCCTGACTTTC
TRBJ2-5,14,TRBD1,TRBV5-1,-,CASSIGQVQETQYF,TGCGCCAGCAGCATCGGACAGGTCCAAGAGACCCAGTACTTC
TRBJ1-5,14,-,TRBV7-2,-,CASSLREGNQPQHF,TGTGCCAGCAGCTTGAGGGAGGGGAATCAGCCCCAGCATTTT
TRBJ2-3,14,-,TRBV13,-,CASSGPGGADTQYF,TGTGCCAGCAGCGGACCGGGGGGCGCAGATACGCAGTATTTT
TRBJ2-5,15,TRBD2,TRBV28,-,CASHPSGSGKETQYF,TGTGCCAGCCACCCATCAGGTAGCGGGAAAGAGACCCAGTACTTC
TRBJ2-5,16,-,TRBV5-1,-,CASSLGVAPGRETQYF,TGCGCCAGCAGCTTGGGAGTAGCCCCGGGTAGGGAGACCCAGTACTTC
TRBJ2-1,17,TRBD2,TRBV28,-,CASSFPTSGRTFNEQFF,TGTGCCAGCAGTTTCCCGACTAGCGGGCGAACTTTCAATGAGCAGTTCTTC
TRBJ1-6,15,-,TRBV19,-,CASSYSRAENSPLHF,TGTGCCAGTAGTTACAGCAGGGCGGAAAATTCACCCCTCCACTTT
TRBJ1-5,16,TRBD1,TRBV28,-,CASRDRDRDSNQPQHF,TGTGCCAGCAGAGACCGGGACAGGGATAGCAATCAGCCCCAGCATTTT
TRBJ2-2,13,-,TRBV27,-,CAGGRSNTGELFF,TGTGCCGGAGGGCGAAGTAACACCGGGGAGCTGTTTTTT
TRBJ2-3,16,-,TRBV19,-,CACKSAAGPPEDTQYF,TGTGCCTGTAAATCCGCCGCGGGTCCCCCGGAAGATACGCAGTATTTT
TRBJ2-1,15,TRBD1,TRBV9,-,CASSGLGQVYNEQFF,TGTGCCAGCAGCGGCCTGGGACAGGTCTACAATGAGCAGTTCTTC
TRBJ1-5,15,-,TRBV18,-,CASSPSTPGNQPQHF,TGTGCCAGCTCACCAAGTACCCCAGGCAATCAGCCCCAGCATTTT
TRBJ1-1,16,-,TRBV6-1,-,CASSDHRLNRETEAFF,TGTGCCAGCAGTGATCACCGTTTAAACAGGGAGACTGAAGCTTTCTTT
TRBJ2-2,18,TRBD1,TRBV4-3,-,CASSHPRDRPKLGGELFF,TGCGCCAGCAGCCATCCCCGGGACAGACCGAAACTAGGCGGGGAGCTGTTTTTT
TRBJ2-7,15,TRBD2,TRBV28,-,CASSLGPGGTYEQYF,TGTGCCAGCAGCCTTGGCCCGGGGGGGACCTACGAGCAGTACTTC